This T cell receptor (beta chain) comes out of a study of cytomegalovirus exposure and HLA in healthy donors. The ends were cut back, 3 bases at V and 6 bases at J, with 11 bases in the middle. Germline CDR1 is MNHNY and CDR2 is SVGAGI (reference sequence). The length of the CDR3 is 13 residues. Vbeta (60) and Jbeta (13) primers were used in the PCR. Sequencing used immunoSEQ multiplex PCR; TCRdb keeps in-frame clones, though not all of them. The sample records 150,000 or so clones, roughly 79% being singletons. The sequence came from a man aged 25-45 years in good health and CMV-seropositive. The J gene is TRBJ1-1, the V gene TRBV6-6, with TRBD1 as a possible D gene (5 bases). Sample: PBMCs. The CDR3 DNA reads TGTGCCAGCAGTTATGTGACAGTGGCTGAAGCTTTCTTT. It yields the protein CASSYVTVAEAFF.